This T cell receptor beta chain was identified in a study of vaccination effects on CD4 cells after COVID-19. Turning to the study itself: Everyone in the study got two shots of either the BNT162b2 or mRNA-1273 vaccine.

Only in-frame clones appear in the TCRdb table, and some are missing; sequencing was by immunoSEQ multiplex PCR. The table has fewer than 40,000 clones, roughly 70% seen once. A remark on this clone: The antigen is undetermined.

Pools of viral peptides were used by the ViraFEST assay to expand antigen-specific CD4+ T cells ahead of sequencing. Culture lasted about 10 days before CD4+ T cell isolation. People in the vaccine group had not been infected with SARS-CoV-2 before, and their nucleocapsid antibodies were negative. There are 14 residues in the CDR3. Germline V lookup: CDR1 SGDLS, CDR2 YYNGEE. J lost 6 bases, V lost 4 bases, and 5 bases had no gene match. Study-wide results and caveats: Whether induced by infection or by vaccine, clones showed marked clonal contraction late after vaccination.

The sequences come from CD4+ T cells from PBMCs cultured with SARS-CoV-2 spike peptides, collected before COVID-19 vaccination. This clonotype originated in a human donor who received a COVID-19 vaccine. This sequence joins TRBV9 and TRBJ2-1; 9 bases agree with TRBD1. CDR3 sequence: CASSSTTGGNEQFF. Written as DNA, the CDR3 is TGTGCCAGCAGCTCGACGACAGGGGGCAATGAGCAGTTCTTC. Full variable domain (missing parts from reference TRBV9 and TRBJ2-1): DSGVTQTPKHLITATGQRVTLRCSPRSGDLSVYWYQQSLDQGLQFLIQYYNGEERAKGNILERFSAQQFPDLHSELNLSSLELGDSALYFCASSSTTGGNEQFFGPGTRLTVL.